The 32 T cell receptor beta chains below come from one sample, sequenced in a study of blood T cell repertoires in COVID-19 (dated by TCRdb to 2020 to 2022). Libraries were made using the immunoSEQ multiplex PCR assay. Held by TCRdb, this immuneACCESS table contains in-frame sequences only and omits some clones. Under half of the omission traces to an unresolved V gene where checked; the cause of the rest is unknown. The sample records 240,000 or so clones, 70% to 85% of which are singletons. Roughly a tenth of the sample is in the top ten clones. The sequenced material came from peripheral blood. The receptors were sampled from a woman of 80 years or more with acute or convalescent COVID-19.

This clone appeared once. The chain uses TRBV7-9 and TRBJ1-4; 10 bases are a match to TRBD1. The CDR3 covers 14 residues. Germline-derived CDR1 and CDR2 are SEHNR and FQNEAQ (reference sequence). V lost 5 bases and J lost 7; bases outside the gene matches: 4. This CDR3 is CASSTDRGGEKLFF. CDR3 sequence (DNA): TGTGCCAGCAGCACGGACAGGGGGGGTGAAAAACTGTTTTTT.

The chain links TRBV7-6 to TRBJ2-3, with 10 bases identical to TRBD2. This CDR3 has 19 residues. The V segment lost 5 bases and the J segment 0 bases; nucleotides outside the gene matches: 14. In germline, CDR1 is SGHVS, CDR2 FNYEAQ. The DNA of the CDR3 is TGTGCCAGCAGCACAATTCCCCTAGCGGGGGTTGTCAGCACAGATACGCAGTATTTT. It is translated as CASSTIPLAGVVSTDTQYF.

The CDR3 nucleotides are TGCGCCAGCAAAGAAGACTCGCGGCGAACCGGGGAGCTGTTTTTT. Protein sequence: CASKEDSRRTGELFF. J is TRBJ2-2 and V is TRBV5-1; D uncertain. Germline lookup yields CDR1 SGHRS and CDR2 YFSETQ. The V gene lost 6 bases and the J gene lost 5 bases, with 17 bases spanning the gap. The CDR3 is 15 residues long.

CDR3 sequence (DNA): TGTGCCAGTAGTATAGGATCGGCAGCGGTCGAGACCCAGTACTTC. Translation: CASSIGSAAVETQYF. The chain carries TRBV19 and TRBJ2-5, with D possibly TRBD2 on 5 matching bases. The V end was cut by 1 base, the J end by 5 bases, with 14 bases between. The CDR3 extends over 15 amino acids. Germline CDR1 reads LNHDA; CDR2 reads SQIVND (reference sequence).

The gene calls are TRBV3-1 (or the pseudogene TRBV3-2) and TRBJ1-6; tentative D call: TRBD1 (5 bases). V lost 4 bases and J lost 2, with 12 bases in between. CDR3 length equals 16 residues. Germline lookup yields CDR1 LGHDT and CDR2 YNNKEL (reference sequence). The CDR3 region has the DNA TGTGCCAGCAGCCCTTCTGACAGTCCCTATAATTCACCCCTCCACTTT. Its translation is CASSPSDSPYNSPLHF.

The V and J genes are TRBV5-6 and TRBJ2-1, with 9 bases matching TRBD1. V trimming: 2 bases; J trimming: 6 bases; junction bases outside the gene matches: 6. The CDR3 totals 15 residues. Germline V gene sequence: CDR1 SGHDT, CDR2 YYEEEE. The DNA for the CDR3 is TGTGCCAGCAGCTTACGGACAGGGGTTCTCAATGAGCAGTTCTTC. This translates into CASSLRTGVLNEQFF.

V and J are TRBV30 and TRBJ2-5, with 9 bases identical to TRBD1. The length of the CDR3 is 15 residues. Germline V gene data show CDR1 as GTSNPN and CDR2 as SVGIG (reference sequence). After removal of 3 bases from V and 5 bases from J, the junction contained 10 bases not matched to a gene. The CDR3 here is CAWRVAGTGRETQYF. The DNA for the CDR3 is TGTGCCTGGAGGGTAGCCGGGACAGGGCGGGAGACCCAGTACTTC.

This chain links TRBV28 with TRBJ2-7, with 11 bases identical to TRBD1. The CDR3 length is 17 residues. V lost 0 bases, J lost 5 bases, and 9 bases stayed unmatched. CDR1 MDHEN and CDR2 SYDVKM come from the germline V gene. The CDR3 spells CASSLWQGQGDSNEQYF. CDR3 coding DNA: TGTGCCAGCAGTTTATGGCAGGGACAGGGGGATTCGAACGAGCAGTACTTC.

CDR3 nucleotide sequence: TGTGCCACCGGGACAGGGCAGGTCGGGGAGCTGTTTTTT. Protein: CATGTGQVGELFF. This chain uses TRBV24-1 with TRBJ2-2; 9 bases line up with TRBD1. The germline CDR1 and CDR2 sequences are KGHDR and SFDVKD. J was trimmed by 7 bases and V by 9 bases; bases with no gene match: 5. The CDR3 covers 13 residues.

This chain links TRBV15 with TRBJ1-4; D gene unclear. CDR1 LNHNV and CDR2 YYDKDF come from the germline V gene (reference sequence). The CDR3 has 13 amino acids. V was clipped by 7 bases and J by 0 bases, with 6 bases between them. The CDR3 here is CATTIATNEKLFF. In DNA, the CDR3 is TGTGCCACCACTATCGCAACTAATGAAAAACTGTTTTTT. The whole variable domain, filled in from reference TRBV15 and TRBJ1-4, reads DAMVIQNPRYQVTQFGKPVTLSCSQTLNHNVMYWYQQKSSQAPKLLFHYYDKDFNNEADTPDNFQSRRPNTSFCFLDIRSPGLGDTAMYLCATTIATNEKLFFGSGTQLSVL.

The chain carries TRBV20-1 and TRBJ2-1, with 10 bases aligning to TRBD2. The CDR3 is 18 amino acids. CDR1 DFQATT and CDR2 SNEGSKA come from the germline V gene (reference sequence). Unmatched junction bases numbered 17, after V lost 3 bases and J lost 6 bases. CDR3 region: CSASLAGAPTGGANEQFF. CDR3 coding DNA: TGCAGTGCTAGTCTAGCGGGGGCCCCGACTGGGGGTGCCAATGAGCAGTTCTTC.

V is TRBV4-1 and J is TRBJ2-5; 10 bases fit TRBD2. The CDR3 is 15 amino acids. Germline-derived CDR1 and CDR2 are MGHRA and YSYEKL. V lost 4 bases, J lost 4 bases, and 6 bases stayed unmatched. For the CDR3, the DNA is TGCGCCAGCAGCCGGGCTAGCGGGGGCCCAGAGACCCAGTACTTC. It translates to CASSRASGGPETQYF.

This sequence joins TRBV12-5 and TRBJ2-1; possible D gene TRBD2, 6 bases. The CDR3 has 14 amino acids. Trimming took 5 bases from V and 8 from J, leaving 16 bases between them. Germline lookup yields CDR1 LGHNT and CDR2 FRNRAP. CDR3: CASGPPGGWDEQFF. The CDR3 region has the DNA TGTGCTAGTGGTCCCCCAGGAGGGTGGGATGAGCAGTTCTTC.

The chain has TRBV12-5 and TRBJ1-1, with D possibly matching TRBD1 (5 bases). V lost 6 bases to trimming and J lost 6 bases, with 14 bases between them. Germline values: CDR1 LGHNT, CDR2 FRNRAP. This CDR3 contains 13 residues. CDR3 coding DNA: TGTGCTAGTGGCCTGGGGGGTCTATCTGAAGCTTTCTTT. Protein product: CASGLGGLSEAFF.

This sequence joins TRBV28 and TRBJ1-3; no clear D gene. Germline V CDR1 and CDR2: MDHEN, SYDVKM. V shed 1 base and J shed 2 bases, with 12 bases lying between them. CDR3 length equals 16 residues. CDR3 region: CASSLLVQAAGNTIYF. DNA for the CDR3: TGTGCCAGCAGTTTATTGGTTCAGGCTGCTGGAAACACCATATATTTT.

This chain uses TRBV2 with TRBJ2-7, with D possibly matching TRBD1 (5 bases). V dropped 1 base and J dropped 12 bases, with 10 bases sitting between them. The CDR3 has 11 amino acids. Germline V gives CDR1 SNHLY, CDR2 FYNNEI. This CDR3 is CASSEGLGPYF. The CDR3 DNA reads as TGTGCCAGCAGTGAAGGACTGGGGCCGTACTTC.

The chain combines TRBV30 with TRBJ1-4, with D possibly being TRBD1 (5 bases). The germline gives CDR1 GTSNPN, CDR2 SVGIG (reference sequence). V was trimmed by 0 bases and J by 0 bases, leaving 11 bases between them. There are 16 residues in the CDR3. The CDR3 reads CAWSVRRGATNEKLFF. CDR3 DNA: TGTGCCTGGAGTGTACGGAGGGGCGCAACTAATGAAAAACTGTTTTTT.

The chain combines TRBV10-3 with TRBJ2-2, with 10 positions matching TRBD2. This CDR3 region has 15 residues. Germline values: CDR1 ENHRY, CDR2 SYGVKD. J lost 7 bases, V lost 2 bases, and 4 bases had no gene match. DNA of the CDR3: TGTGCCATCAGTGAGACTAGCGGGGTTGGCGGGGAGCTGTTTTTT. Amino acids: CAISETSGVGGELFF.

The rearrangement uses TRBV3-1 (or the pseudogene TRBV3-2) and TRBJ2-5, with 11 bases fitting TRBD2. The trim removed 4 bases at V and 4 bases at J, leaving 8 bases unmatched. Germline CDR1 and CDR2: LGHDT and YNNKEL (reference sequence). CDR3 length equals 16 residues. CDR3 region: CASSPLSGGAGETQYF. The CDR3 DNA is TGTGCCAGCAGCCCGCTTAGCGGGGGGGCCGGAGAGACCCAGTACTTC.

The rearrangement joins TRBV3-1 (or the pseudogene TRBV3-2) to TRBJ2-7; 7 bases map to TRBD1. Germline V gene data show CDR1 as LGHDT and CDR2 as YNNKEL (reference sequence). This CDR3 contains 17 residues. V trimming: 5 bases; J trimming: 5 bases; junction bases outside the gene matches: 18. The CDR3: CASSLHSAGGGHDEQYF. As DNA, the CDR3 is TGTGCCAGCAGCTTACATTCCGCAGGGGGTGGTCATGACGAGCAGTACTTC.

As DNA, the CDR3 is TGTGCCAGCAGCCAAGGGGGGAACAGGGATTACAATGAGCAGTTCTTC. Residues: CASSQGGNRDYNEQFF. The chain has TRBV3-1 (or the pseudogene TRBV3-2) and TRBJ2-1, with D possibly being TRBD1 (6 bases). Between the trimmed V and J ends, which lost 1 base and 4 bases, there was a span of 14 bases. The CDR3 covers 16 residues. Germline V gene data show CDR1 as LGHDT and CDR2 as YNNKEL (reference sequence).

This clone showed up just once. This rearrangement joins TRBV3-1 (or the pseudogene TRBV3-2) to TRBJ1-1; D is unresolved. Between the trimmed V and J ends, which lost 2 bases and 4 bases, there was a span of 5 bases. CDR3 length: 12 residues. The V gene's germline CDR1 is LGHDT and CDR2 YNNKEL (reference sequence). The CDR3 DNA is TGTGCCAGCAGCCAACGAGGCACTGAAGCTTTCTTT. Its translation is CASSQRGTEAFF.

The chain joins TRBV7-8 to TRBJ2-7; TRBD1 is a possible D gene (6 bases). The CDR3 runs 15 residues. The V and J ends lost 1 base and 2 bases respectively, with 12 bases between them. Germline assignment: CDR1 SGHVS and CDR2 FQNEAQ. The CDR3 DNA is TGTGCCAGCAGCTTAGACAGGGCAATACCCTACGAGCAGTACTTC. Translating gives CASSLDRAIPYEQYF.

DNA of the CDR3: TGTGCCAGCAGCCCCTTGGACTCGTCCTACGAGCAGTACTTC. Translated, it gives CASSPLDSSYEQYF. The chain carries TRBV2 and TRBJ2-7; a weak D match, TRBD2 (5 bases). Deletions cut 6 bases from V and 1 base from J, with 13 bases between. This CDR3 has 14 residues. Germline loops: CDR1 SNHLY, CDR2 FYNNEI.

The chain joins TRBV7-2 to TRBJ2-5; 12 bases map to TRBD2. The CDR3 sequence is 17 residues long. With 5 bases clipped from V and 4 bases from J, the junction kept 11 bases outside the gene matches. CDR1 is SGHTA, CDR2 FQGNSA, per germline. CDR3 coding DNA: TGTGCCAGCAGCCCCCGCCCTAGCGGGGGGGGCCTAGAGACCCAGTACTTC. Translating it yields CASSPRPSGGGLETQYF.

This sequence joins TRBV10-3 and TRBJ2-1; D is perhaps TRBD1 (5 bases). CDR3 size: 15 residues. Germline V gene data show CDR1 as ENHRY and CDR2 as SYGVKD. Trimming cost V 5 bases and J 2 bases, with 13 bases left between them. The CDR3 DNA sequence: TGTGCCATCAGTTTCAGGGCCAACCCCTACAATGAGCAGTTCTTC. The encoded protein is CAISFRANPYNEQFF.

This chain links TRBV5-1 with TRBJ2-3; 9 bases align to TRBD1. CDR1 is SGHRS, CDR2 YFSETQ, per germline. The ends lost 1 base at V and 5 bases at J; junction bases unmatched: 2. CDR3 size: 14 residues. The CDR3 DNA sequence: TGCGCCAGCAGCTTGACAGGGGGCGAAGATACGCAGTATTTT. Translation: CASSLTGGEDTQYF. Variable domain in full (rest from reference TRBV5-1 and TRBJ2-3): KAGVTQTPRYLIKTRGQQVTLSCSPISGHRSVSWYQQTPGQGLQFLFEYFSETQRNKGNFPGRFSGRQFSNSRSEMNVSTLELGDSALYLCASSLTGGEDTQYFGPGTRLTVL.

The V gene is TRBV27, the J gene TRBJ1-1; a weak D match, TRBD1 (5 bases). The V end was cut by 1 base, the J end by 7 bases, with 13 bases between. This CDR3 region has 14 residues. Germline lookup yields CDR1 MNHEY and CDR2 SMNVEV (reference sequence). This CDR3 reads CASSLFRGEVEAFF. CDR3 DNA sequence: TGTGCCAGCAGTTTATTTAGAGGGGAGGTTGAAGCTTTCTTT.

This chain uses TRBV14 with TRBJ1-1; TRBD1 agrees at 9 bases. The CDR3 has 19 residues. Trimming cost V 3 bases and J 3 bases; bases outside gene matches: 17. CDR1 is SGHDN and CDR2 is FVKESK in the germline V gene. The CDR3 nucleotides read TGTGCCAGCAGCCACCTCCGCGGGGGGACAGGGTCACCACACACTGAAGCTTTCTTT. Protein sequence: CASSHLRGGTGSPHTEAFF. Complete variable domain (other parts from reference TRBV14 and TRBJ1-1): EAGVTQFPSHSVIEKGQTVTLRCDPISGHDNLYWYRRVMGKEIKFLLHFVKESKQDESGMPNNRFLAERTGGTYSTLKVQPAELEDSGVYFCASSHLRGGTGSPHTEAFFGQGTRLTVV.

This chain connects TRBV5-4 to TRBJ2-1; 8 positions agree with TRBD2. This CDR3 is 16 amino acids long. CDR1 is SGHNT and CDR2 is YYREEE in the germline V gene (reference sequence). Trimming at V came to 3 bases and at J to 1 base, leaving 6 bases not matched to a gene. CDR3: CASSWRGARSYNEQFF. CDR3 nucleotides: TGTGCCAGCAGCTGGCGGGGGGCCCGTTCCTACAATGAGCAGTTCTTC.

The rearrangement uses TRBV2 and TRBJ1-5, with TRBD1 as a possible D gene (6 bases). V shed 4 bases and J shed 7 bases, with 14 bases lying between them. The CDR3 contains 14 residues. Per the germline V gene, CDR1 is SNHLY and CDR2 is FYNNEI. The CDR3, as DNA: TGTGCCAGCAGTGGAACAGGGTTTGGCCAGCCCCAGCATTTT. Its protein is CASSGTGFGQPQHF.

The chain links TRBV5-1 to TRBJ2-5; 9 bases map to TRBD1. The CDR3 totals 13 residues. Germline V lookup: CDR1 SGHRS, CDR2 YFSETQ. Trimming cost V 7 bases and J 5 bases; bases outside gene matches: 6. Written as DNA, the CDR3 is TGCGCCAGCTCCACAGGGGGCCGGGAGACCCAGTACTTC. It is translated as CASSTGGRETQYF.